The next 22 T cell receptor beta chains were all read from a single sample in a study of human T cells and chemical hapten exposure. Time point specified: patch test 1, 2 weeks after DPC sensitization. Treatment described: therapeutic diphenylcyclopropenone sensitization with weekly scalp DPC. Each CDR3 protein is one row after TCRdb ran MiXCR on the RACE reads. This sample has some 380,000 distinct CDR3 sequences, with about 4.8% found just once. Sequencing used whole blood, obtained in connection with sensitization to the hapten diphenylcyclopropenone (DPC). Receptors originate from a woman aged 45 to 65 with alopecia areata. Some clones in this sample may be carry-over from other donors' samples.

This chain uses TRBV29-1 with TRBJ1-5, with 7 nucleotides matching TRBD1. Germline values: CDR1 SQVTM, CDR2 ANQGSEA. The CDR3 consists of 14 residues. The CDR3 DNA is TGCAGAGTCGGGACAGAGGATAGCAATCAGCCCCAGCATTTT. Amino acids: CRVGTEDSNQPQHF.

This clonotype has a count of ten or more. The J gene is TRBJ1-4, the V gene TRBV7-9; possible D gene TRBD1, 6 bases. Germline lookup yields CDR1 SEHNR and CDR2 FQNEAQ (reference sequence). V lost 5 bases, J lost 8 bases, and 9 bases lay in between. The CDR3 spans 12 residues. The DNA for the CDR3 is TGTGCCAGCAGCCGGGGGCGCGAAAAACTGTTTTTT. This gives the protein CASSRGREKLFF.

Ten or more counts support this clonotype. The J gene is TRBJ2-7, the V gene TRBV7-6; the D call may be TRBD1 or TRBD2 (5 bases each). CDR3 length: 14 amino acids. Deletions cut 0 bases from V and 6 bases from J, with 12 bases between. Germline CDR1 SGHVS, CDR2 FNYEAQ. The CDR3 bases are TGTGCCAGCAGCTTAGCGCGGGCTAGGGGCGAGCAGTACTTC. Its protein is CASSLARARGEQYF.

This clonotype has only a few counts. The V gene is TRBV5-1, the J gene TRBJ1-5, with no clear D. The ends were cut back, 4 bases at V and 7 bases at J, with 12 bases in the middle. Germline CDR1 and CDR2: SGHRS and YFSETQ. The CDR3 contains 13 residues. The chain's CDR3 is CASSADPLQPQHF. The CDR3 nucleotides are TGCGCCAGCAGCGCGGACCCGCTACAGCCCCAGCATTTT.

This rearrangement joins TRBV12-3 or TRBV12-4 to TRBJ1-5; D ambiguous. The CDR3 length is 15 residues. Trimming took 7 bases from V and 0 from J, leaving 13 bases between them. DNA for the CDR3: TGTGCCAGCAAGAAGGAAGGATATAGCAATCAGCCCCAGCATTTT. Amino acid sequence: CASKKEGYSNQPQHF.

V usage is TRBV24-1 and J usage is TRBJ1-1, with a weak D call TRBD1 (6 bases). From germline, CDR1 is KGHDR and CDR2 SFDVKD. This CDR3 contains 13 residues. Trimming stripped 9 bases from V and 2 bases from J, with 12 bases between. The CDR3, as DNA: TGTGCCACCCAGACAGGTTTAAACACTGAAGCTTTCTTT. Its protein product is CATQTGLNTEAFF.

V and J are TRBV29-1 and TRBJ2-2, with TRBD1 matching 7 bases. There are 14 residues in the CDR3. Germline lookup yields CDR1 SQVTM and CDR2 ANQGSEA. V was pared by 6 bases and J by 4 bases, with 8 bases of the junction left unmatched. This chain's CDR3 is CSVRGGAVTGELFF. The CDR3 DNA is TGCAGCGTCCGAGGGGGCGCGGTCACCGGGGAGCTGTTTTTT.

This clonotype was found many times. The chain links TRBV6-6 to TRBJ1-2, with 8 bases lining up with TRBD1. After removal of 6 bases from V and 6 bases from J, the junction contained 9 bases not matched to a gene. Germline CDR1 MNHNY, CDR2 SVGAGI (reference sequence). CDR3 length: 14 residues. The CDR3 reads CASSIGQGRNGYTF. CDR3 coding DNA: TGTGCCAGCAGCATTGGACAGGGTAGAAATGGCTACACCTTC.

The table lists this clonotype with many counts. One end of the junction does not line up with germline, which may come from a read error. This chain joins TRBV5-1 and TRBJ2-3, with D unresolved. Germline values: CDR1 SGHRS, CDR2 YFSETQ. The CDR3 is made up of 12 amino acids. The CDR3 sequence: CASSQSTDTQYF. CDR3 coding DNA: TGTGCCAGCAGCCAAAGCACAGATACGCAGTATTTT.

This clonotype was seen a handful of times. V and J are TRBV10-3 and TRBJ2-3, with D uncertain. Trimming stripped 0 bases from V and 4 bases from J, with 11 bases between. From germline, CDR1 is ENHRY and CDR2 SYGVKD. The CDR3 is made up of 15 amino acids. The DNA of the CDR3 is TGTGCCATCAGTGAGTCGAAGGTTCAGGCAGATACGCAGTATTTT. Encoded protein: CAISESKVQADTQYF.

This clonotype has a count of ten or more. V gene TRBV2 combines with J gene TRBJ2-5, with D unclear. The germline gives CDR1 SNHLY, CDR2 FYNNEI. The V and J ends lost 7 bases and 5 bases respectively, with 8 bases between them. The CDR3 consists of 11 residues. This CDR3 reads CASIESETQYF. The CDR3 DNA is TGTGCCAGCATTGAGTCGGAGACCCAGTACTTC.

This clonotype showed up just a few times. The V and J genes are TRBV6-1 and TRBJ1-4; TRBD1 might be the D (6 bases). Germline loops: CDR1 MNHNS, CDR2 SASEGT. The length of the CDR3 is 19 residues. With 1 base removed from V and 7 bases from J, the gap between germline ends came to 25 bases. CDR3 bases: TGTGCCAGCAGTGAAGGTTACGTGGGGGCCCCGGGTTTTCTTGAAAAACTGTTTTTT. Its protein is CASSEGYVGAPGFLEKLFF.

This clonotype showed up many times. The chain links TRBV9 to TRBJ2-3; either TRBD1 or TRBD2 may supply D (7 bases each). The CDR3 is made up of 15 amino acids. Germline V gene lookup returns CDR1 SGDLS and CDR2 YYNGEE. Trimming removed 4 bases from V and 1 base from J, with 13 bases in between. The CDR3 reads CASSPGGGGTDTQYF. The CDR3, as DNA: TGTGCCAGCAGCCCAGGGGGAGGGGGCACAGATACGCAGTATTTT.

This clonotype came up many times. V usage is TRBV5-6 and J usage is TRBJ2-7; D not resolved. Germline V gene lookup returns CDR1 SGHDT and CDR2 YYEEEE. The CDR3 totals 13 residues. V was shortened by 2 bases and J by 2 bases, with 8 bases between the two germline ends. The CDR3 DNA reads TGTGCCAGCAGCTTAGCCACGGCCTACGAGCAGTACTTC. Its protein product is CASSLATAYEQYF.

The genes are TRBV12-3 or TRBV12-4 and TRBJ2-3; TRBD2 is a possible D gene (5 bases). The CDR3 runs to 13 residues. Trimming took off 8 bases at V and 3 bases at J, with 12 bases between the two ends. CDR3 DNA: TGTGCCAGCGAAGTGACGGGGACAGATACGCAGTATTTT. Protein: CASEVTGTDTQYF.

This clonotype was detected many times. The chain has TRBV9 and TRBJ2-1; 8 nucleotides align to TRBD2. Germline trimming cut 6 bases from V and 0 bases from J; bases unmatched to any gene: 5. The CDR3 is made up of 15 amino acids. The germline gives CDR1 SGDLS, CDR2 YYNGEE. This chain's CDR3 is CASTSGSSSYNEQFF. The CDR3 region has the DNA TGTGCCAGCACAAGCGGGAGTAGCTCCTACAATGAGCAGTTCTTC.

The rearrangement joins TRBV7-9 to TRBJ1-1, with TRBD1 identical over 8 bases. V dropped 8 bases and J dropped 6; count of bases not matched to a gene: 8. The CDR3 length is 13 residues. Per germline, CDR1 SEHNR and CDR2 FQNEAQ (reference sequence). CDR3 sequence reads: CASLETGVSEAFF. CDR3 nucleotides: TGTGCCAGCCTGGAGACAGGGGTATCTGAAGCTTTCTTT.

A note on this clonotype: Being one base from a much bigger clone, this may be a read error. V is TRBV4-3 and J is TRBJ2-3; unclear D gene. The V gene's germline CDR1 is LGHNA and CDR2 YSLEER. CDR3 length: 14 residues. CDR3 protein: CASSQDELRDTQCF. Here the CDR3 DNA reads TGCGCCAGCAGCCAAGATGAATTGCGAGATACGCAGTGTTTT.

The rearrangement uses TRBV4-1 and TRBJ2-7; 7 bases map to TRBD2. Germline values: CDR1 MGHRA, CDR2 YSYEKL. The length of the CDR3 is 14 residues. V shed 5 bases, J shed 0 bases, and the junction held 4 bases outside the gene matches. CDR3 bases: TGCGCCAGCAGCTCGGGACTACTCTCCTACGAGCAGTACTTC. As protein: CASSSGLLSYEQYF.

Many counts were recorded for this clonotype. V usage is TRBV6-6 and J usage is TRBJ2-1; 8 positions match TRBD1. Per germline, CDR1 MNHNY and CDR2 SVGAGI (reference sequence). V dropped 5 bases and J dropped 1; count of bases not matched to a gene: 10. This CDR3 contains 17 residues. Here the CDR3 reads CASSPPGQGLSYNEQFF. CDR3 DNA: TGTGCCAGCAGTCCCCCCGGACAGGGACTGTCCTACAATGAGCAGTTCTTC.

This clonotype was observed a handful of times. J is TRBJ2-2 and V is TRBV10-3, with 11 bases identical to TRBD2. This CDR3 is built from 13 residues. Germline CDR1 is ENHRY and CDR2 is SYGVKD. With 11 bases clipped from V and 7 bases from J, the junction kept 6 bases outside the gene matches. CDR3 bases: TGTGCCGGGCGCGGGACTAGCGGCGGGGAGCTGTTTTTT. Its translation is CAGRGTSGGELFF.

This clonotype was seen at least ten times. This chain uses TRBV28 with TRBJ2-5, with 8 positions matching TRBD2. Germline-derived CDR1 and CDR2 are MDHEN and SYDVKM. This CDR3 has 20 amino acids. Unmatched junction bases numbered 20, after V lost 5 bases and J lost 0 bases. The CDR3 DNA reads as TGTGCCAGCAGTCCCGGACGTGGGGGGAAGCGGGAGAGTTACCAAGAGACCCAGTACTTC. Translating gives CASSPGRGGKRESYQETQYF.